The text below deals with one TCR beta chain. What it recognizes is unknown. The data were taken from a study of CD8+CD57+ T cells in acquired aplastic anemia. Background on the study: The mean DNA yield obtained from sorted CD4+ and CD8+ cells came to 3 to 3.5 ug. As sequenced from healthy donors, CD4+ cells averaged around 10 million reads. General study results and limits: Nearly 30 CD8+ CDR3 sequences were shared between patients and controls. For CD8+ Simpson's diversity, patients and controls showed no significant difference.

The study profiled TCR beta VDJ and CDR3 using genomic DNA as template. One entry per CDR3 protein, called by TCRdb with MiXCR from the reads. The sample includes just over 400,000 distinct CDR3 sequences, around 72% of them seen just once. What was sequenced was sorted CD4+, CD8+, or CD8+CD57+ T cells (not recorded which) from PBMCs. This sequence originates from a human donor in good health, serving as a control.

In DNA, the CDR3 is TGTGCCAGCAGTCCCGGGCGGCTCTATGGCTACACCTTC. Amino acid sequence: CASSPGRLYGYTF. The chain carries TRBV6-1 and TRBJ1-2; D uncertain. V lost 5 bases and J 4 bases, leaving 11 bases between the germline ends. The CDR3 spans 13 residues. Germline assignment: CDR1 MNHNS and CDR2 SASEGT.